This T cell receptor (beta chain) was captured by sequencing in a study of glioma-infiltrating T cells. Study summary: Approximately 920,000 peripheral T cells were targeted at about 4- to 11-fold coverage.

The iRepertoire nested amplicon-rescue multiplex PCR amplified TCR alpha and beta CDR3s from RNA. Tissue mRNA or PBMC total RNA, about 95-450 ng, went into one-step reverse transcription and amplification. TCRdb fed the multiplex PCR reads into MiXCR, producing one record per CDR3 protein. The sample contains a few hundred thousand distinct CDR3 sequences, 35% to 45% of which appear only once. Trimming cost V 5 bases and J 2 bases; bases outside gene matches: 6. CDR3 length: 16 amino acids. In germline, CDR1 is MNHNS, CDR2 SASEGT. Study-wide findings and caveats: Gliomas, especially low-grade, showed above-expected tissue-blood divergence; non-neoplastic patients showed below.

This clonotype was seen repeatedly, ten times or more. The antigen is unknown. This sequence joins TRBV6-1 and TRBJ2-1, with 10 bases fitting TRBD2. Material for sequencing was glioma tissue, nonneoplastic brain tissue, or PBMCs (not recorded which). The sequence came from a human donor with low-grade glioma or glioblastoma, undergoing nonglioma brain surgery, or in good health (not recorded which). The CDR3 protein is CASSSTSGRAYNEQFF. The CDR3 DNA sequence: TGTGCCAGCAGTTCCACCAGCGGGAGGGCCTACAATGAGCAGTTCTTC.